The clone carrying this T cell receptor (beta chain) came up a few times. Antigen specificity is unknown. The data are from a study of T cells in Graves' hyperthyroidism and ophthalmopathy. V lost 3 bases and J 7 bases, leaving 13 bases between the germline ends. Germline CDR1 is DFQATT and CDR2 is SNEGSKA (reference sequence). The CDR3 contains 14 residues. Study outcomes and limitations: A 13 V-J model separated ophthalmopathy from stable hyperthyroidism.

Authors of the study amplified TCR beta CDR3 regions from RNA transcripts. The primer set for the first-round RT-PCR of the TCR CDR3 was HTBI. TCRdb reprocessed the multiplex PCR reads with MiXCR, giving one entry per CDR3 protein. The data contain hundreds of thousands of distinct CDR3 sequences, nearly 20% of them singletons. Sequenced input: blood. This clonotype was obtained from a man between 35 and 55 years old with Graves' ophthalmopathy. The chain has TRBV20-1 and TRBJ1-6; D not certain. The CDR3: CSARIIEGNSPLHF. CDR3 nucleotide sequence: TGCAGTGCTAGGATCATTGAGGGAAATTCACCCCTCCACTTT.